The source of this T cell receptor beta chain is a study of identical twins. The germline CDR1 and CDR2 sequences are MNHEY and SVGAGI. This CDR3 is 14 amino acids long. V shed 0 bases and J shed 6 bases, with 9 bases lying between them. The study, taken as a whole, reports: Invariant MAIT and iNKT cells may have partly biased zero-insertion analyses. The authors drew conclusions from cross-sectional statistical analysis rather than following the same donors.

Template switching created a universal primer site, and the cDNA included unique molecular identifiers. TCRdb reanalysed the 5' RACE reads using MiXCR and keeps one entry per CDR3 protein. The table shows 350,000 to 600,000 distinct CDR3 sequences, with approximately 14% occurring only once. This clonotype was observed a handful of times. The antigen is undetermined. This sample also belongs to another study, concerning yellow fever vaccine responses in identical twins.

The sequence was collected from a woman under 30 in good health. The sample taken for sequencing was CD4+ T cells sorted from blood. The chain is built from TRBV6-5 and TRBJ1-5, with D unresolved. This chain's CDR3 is CASSYSRGFQPQHF. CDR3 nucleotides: TGTGCCAGCAGTTACTCGAGAGGGTTTCAGCCCCAGCATTTT.